Sequencing of this T cell receptor beta chain was carried out in a study of shared clonotypes between healthy human individuals. The assay was immunoSEQ multiplex PCR, and TCRdb's table has in-frame clones only and misses some. Of approximately 530,000 clones in the sample, approximately 95% were seen once. Germline CDR1 and CDR2: LNHDA and SQIVND (reference sequence). The V end lost 3 bases, the J end lost 3 bases, and 15 bases lay between the germline ends. The CDR3 totals 15 residues. The genes are TRBV19 and TRBJ2-7; D may match TRBD1 or TRBD2 (5 bases each). The source of this sequence is a woman aged 25 to 39 in good health. The sample consisted of naive CD4+ T cells sorted from blood. Subset described: CD45RA+ positively selected. The CDR3 region is CASSMGPGTLYEQYF. CDR3 DNA sequence: TGTGCCAGTAGTATGGGGCCGGGAACCCTCTACGAGCAGTACTTC.